This T cell receptor (beta chain) was documented in a study of human T cells and chemical hapten exposure. The overall study: DPC at 0.01% went onto the upper back in patch tests, read at 6 days. Overall study results and limits: With DPC sensitization, TCRs exceeding 1 in 1000 frequency showed no change.

The CDR3 sequence is 14 residues long. CDR1 is SGHTA and CDR2 is FQGNSA in the germline V gene. The V segment lost 3 bases and the J segment 6 bases; nucleotides outside the gene matches: 7. This clonotype was detected a few times. Antigen: not known. During construction of the library, unique molecular identifiers were attached to individual cDNA molecules for quantitative, reproducible TCR counting. TCRdb independently ran MiXCR on the RACE reads; one entry per CDR3 protein. The repertoire holds about 54,000 distinct CDR3 sequences, about 9.9% seen once, with around 1.6% in the top ten. Time point here: patch test 2, 6 weeks after DPC sensitization. Indicated treatment: therapeutic diphenylcyclopropenone sensitization with weekly scalp DPC. Donation of samples came from alopecia patients who were 18 to 70 years old and suitable for DPC.

The receptor was derived from a woman in her forties or fifties with alopecia areata. Some clones in this sample may be carry-over from other donors' samples. The sample consisted of whole blood, taken in connection with sensitization to the hapten diphenylcyclopropenone (DPC). The chain has TRBV7-2 and TRBJ2-5; TRBD2 aligns across 7 bases. CDR3 coding DNA: TGTGCCAGCAGCTTGGGAGGGTCGAAACAGACCCAGTACTTC. Protein product: CASSLGGSKQTQYF.